The 18 T cell receptor beta chains below come from one sample, sequenced in a study of CD8 T cells in Susac syndrome. The authors reverse transcribed roughly 0.5 to 1 ug RNA with random hexamers. TCRdb redid the calling of the immunoSEQ multiplex PCR reads with MiXCR, one entry per CDR3 protein. Of about 120,000 distinct CDR3 sequences in the sample, roughly 94% were seen once. The sequencing sample was made of CD4+ T cells from PBMCs. The receptor set was obtained from a human donor with multiple sclerosis.

The rearrangement links TRBV4-2 to TRBJ1-1, with a weak D call TRBD1 (5 bases). V was cut by 4 bases and J by 0 bases, with 15 bases left in between. The CDR3 consists of 16 residues. Germline CDR1 reads LGHNA; CDR2 reads YNFKEQ. For the CDR3, the DNA is TGTGCCAGCAGCCGCCAACCCGGGGGGATGAACACTGAAGCTTTCTTT. Residues: CASSRQPGGMNTEAFF.

The V and J genes are TRBV2 and TRBJ1-2, with D unclear. V was clipped by 6 bases and J by 4 bases, with 9 bases between them. Germline V CDR1 and CDR2: SNHLY, FYNNEI. The CDR3 covers 12 residues. CDR3: CASRVDPYGYTF. In DNA, the CDR3 is TGTGCCAGCAGGGTGGACCCCTATGGCTACACCTTC.

This chain connects TRBV4-1 to TRBJ1-1; 10 bases are a match to TRBD1. Germline CDR1 MGHRA, CDR2 YSYEKL. The trim removed 3 bases at V and 5 bases at J, leaving 3 bases unmatched. The CDR3 has 14 amino acids. DNA of the CDR3: TGCGCCAGCAGCCACCAGGACAGGGGGACTGAAGCTTTCTTT. This gives the protein CASSHQDRGTEAFF.

The chain has TRBV30 and TRBJ2-5; the match to TRBD2 covers 12 bases. V dropped 2 bases and J dropped 6; count of bases not matched to a gene: 7. This CDR3 region has 15 residues. Germline V gene lookup returns CDR1 GTSNPN and CDR2 SVGIG (reference sequence). For the CDR3, the DNA is TGTGCCTGGAGTCCCGCTAGCGGGGGGGTGAAGACCCAGTACTTC. The encoded protein is CAWSPASGGVKTQYF.

The rearrangement joins TRBV12-3 or TRBV12-4 to TRBJ1-5; a weak D match, TRBD1 (5 bases). The CDR3 extends over 13 amino acids. V was clipped by 4 bases and J by 7 bases, with 11 bases between them. The chain's CDR3 is CASSWAWGQPQHF. The CDR3 nucleotides are TGTGCCAGCAGTTGGGCCTGGGGCCAGCCCCAGCATTTT.

This clonotype has only a few counts. V and J are TRBV11-2 and TRBJ2-5; 7 nucleotides align to TRBD1. With V trimmed by 3 bases and J by 1 base, 2 bases remained unmatched. Per the germline V gene, CDR1 is SGHAT and CDR2 is FQNNGV. CDR3 length: 14 residues. In DNA form, the CDR3 reads TGTGCCAGCAGCTTGGGGACAGTCCAAGAGACCCAGTACTTC. Residues: CASSLGTVQETQYF.

The chain uses TRBV4-1 and TRBJ2-3; 7 positions agree with TRBD1. The CDR3 totals 16 residues. Trimming at V came to 1 base and at J to 6 bases, leaving 10 bases not matched to a gene. Germline V lookup: CDR1 MGHRA, CDR2 YSYEKL. CDR3 loop: CASSQVTGAEDDTQYF. The DNA of the CDR3 is TGCGCCAGCAGCCAAGTTACAGGGGCAGAAGACGATACGCAGTATTTT.

The rearrangement uses TRBV20-1 and TRBJ2-5; 7 positions agree with TRBD2. V shed 5 bases and J 3 bases; nucleotides not matched to a gene: 9. Germline V gene sequence: CDR1 DFQATT, CDR2 SNEGSKA (reference sequence). The CDR3 is made up of 14 amino acids. CDR3 nucleotide sequence: TGCAGTGCTGAGTGGGCGGGAGTCGAAGAGACCCAGTACTTC. Its protein product is CSAEWAGVEETQYF.

This chain uses TRBV30 with TRBJ2-3, with a weak D call TRBD2 (6 bases). The CDR3 runs 13 residues. Germline values: CDR1 GTSNPN, CDR2 SVGIG (reference sequence). Trimming pared 2 bases from V and 2 bases from J, leaving 8 bases between. The CDR3 loop is CAWSRGSTDTQYF. CDR3 DNA: TGTGCCTGGAGTCGGGGGTCCACAGATACGCAGTATTTT. The full variable domain, completed using reference TRBV30 and TRBJ2-3, is SQTIHQWPATLVQPVGSPLSLECTVEGTSNPNLYWYRQAAGRGLQLLFYSVGIGQISSEVPQNLSASRPQDRQFILSSKKLLLSDSGFYLCAWSRGSTDTQYFGPGTRLTVL.

This clonotype appeared once. The chain employs TRBV5-4 and TRBJ1-1, with 9 bases identical to TRBD1. CDR1 is SGHNT and CDR2 is YYREEE in the germline V gene (reference sequence). J was trimmed by 1 base and V by 4 bases; bases with no gene match: 5. The length of the CDR3 is 15 residues. The CDR3 is CASSPSQGANTEAFF. As DNA, the CDR3 is TGTGCCAGCAGCCCATCACAGGGGGCGAACACTGAAGCTTTCTTT.

This chain links TRBV25-1 with TRBJ2-5; 7 bases agree with TRBD1. Germline loops: CDR1 MGHDK, CDR2 SYGVNS. The CDR3 spans 15 residues. The V gene end was trimmed by 3 bases and the J gene end by 2 bases; junction bases not matched to a gene: 6. The CDR3 loop reads CASSDGTVFQETQYF. CDR3 coding DNA: TGTGCCAGCAGTGACGGGACAGTTTTTCAAGAGACCCAGTACTTC. Full variable domain (remainder filled in from reference TRBV25-1 and TRBJ2-5): EADIYQTPRYLVIGTGKKITLECSQTMGHDKMYWYQQDPGMELHLIHYSYGVNSTEKGDLSSESTVSRIRTEHFPLTLESARPSHTSQYLCASSDGTVFQETQYFGPGTRLLVL.

J is TRBJ1-2 and V is TRBV6-5, with TRBD1 identical over 7 bases. CDR3 size: 17 residues. The V segment lost 4 bases and the J segment 2 bases; nucleotides outside the gene matches: 13. Germline CDR1 MNHEY, CDR2 SVGAGI. CDR3 DNA: TGTGCCAGCAGTTCGTCGCGCCGGACAGGAGCCAACTATGGCTACACCTTC. Translation: CASSSSRRTGANYGYTF.

This clonotype was seen a single time. V is TRBV30 and J is TRBJ1-1, with TRBD1 as a possible D gene (6 bases). V lost 6 bases to trimming and J lost 3 bases, with 14 bases between them. CDR1 and CDR2 (germline): GTSNPN, SVGIG (reference sequence). This CDR3 has 13 amino acids. Written as DNA, the CDR3 is TGTGCCTGTAAGGGGGGTTCGGACACTGAAGCTTTCTTT. This encodes CACKGGSDTEAFF.

The rearrangement joins TRBV5-1 to TRBJ2-5; TRBD2 matches at 12 bases. After removal of 0 bases from V and 5 bases from J, the junction contained 5 bases not matched to a gene. The germline gives CDR1 SGHRS, CDR2 YFSETQ. The CDR3 consists of 16 residues. CDR3 amino acids: CASSLDLAGGPETQYF. The CDR3 DNA reads TGCGCCAGCAGCTTGGATCTAGCGGGGGGGCCGGAGACCCAGTACTTC.

The chain is built from TRBV20-1 and TRBJ2-7; D remains ambiguous. The CDR3 is 12 residues long. Trimming pared 3 bases from V and 4 bases from J, leaving 10 bases between. Germline values: CDR1 DFQATT, CDR2 SNEGSKA (reference sequence). Written as DNA, the CDR3 is TGCAGTGCTAGCGCCCCTACTTACGAGCAGTACTTC. It codes for CSASAPTYEQYF.

V usage is TRBV25-1 and J usage is TRBJ2-3; the D is unclear. Germline values: CDR1 MGHDK, CDR2 SYGVNS. The V end was cut by 1 base, the J end by 5 bases, with 1 base between. The CDR3 totals 11 residues. The CDR3 spells CASSELDTQYF. The CDR3 nucleotides read TGTGCCAGCAGTGAATTAGATACGCAGTATTTT.

This chain links TRBV7-9 with TRBJ2-7; 9 bases agree with TRBD1. V lost 5 bases and J lost 1; bases outside the gene matches: 9. Germline CDR1 reads SEHNR; CDR2 reads FQNEAQ (reference sequence). The length of the CDR3 is 16 residues. The CDR3 loop is CASSLTGTGNSYEQYF. The CDR3 DNA sequence: TGTGCCAGCAGCCTTACCGGGACAGGGAATTCCTACGAGCAGTACTTC.

The sample holds one count of this clonotype. The chain has TRBV11-2 and TRBJ2-7; D is unclear. CDR1 is SGHAT and CDR2 is FQNNGV in the germline V gene. V lost 2 bases to trimming and J lost 3 bases, with 5 bases between them. This CDR3 region has 12 residues. The CDR3 reads CASSLTHYEQYF. CDR3 in DNA: TGTGCCAGCAGCTTAACACACTACGAGCAGTACTTC.